A selection of T cell receptor beta chains follows, all from one sample in a study of glioma-infiltrating T cells. TCRdb analysed the multiplex PCR reads with MiXCR anew, one entry per CDR3 protein. This table holds under 20,000 distinct CDR3 sequences, roughly 64% found once. The sample was glioma tissue, nonneoplastic brain tissue, or PBMCs (not recorded which). These receptors were collected from a human donor with low-grade glioma or glioblastoma, undergoing nonglioma brain surgery, or in good health (not recorded which). The CDR3 runs from the conserved cysteine through the conserved F or W. Fields, in order: CDR3 protein, CDR3 DNA, V gene, D gene, J gene, clone size. A D gene is named only where the DNA matches it firmly. Only part of the rows carry a size: once, few, many, or a class if the clone is expanded.

CDR3aa: CSVEEPQSTDTQYF; CDR3nt: TGCAGTGTAGAGGAGCCCCAATCCACAGATACGCAGTATTTT; v_gene: TRBV20-1; d_gene: .; j_gene: TRBJ2-3; abundance: .
CDR3aa: CASSPFGAGEEAEAFF; CDR3nt: TGTGCCAGCAGTCCCTTCGGGGCAGGGGAGGAAGCTGAAGCTTTCTTT; v_gene: TRBV6-2/TRBV6-3; d_gene: .; j_gene: TRBJ1-1; abundance: .
CDR3aa: CASSPAGAEAFF; CDR3nt: TGTGCCAGCAGTCCCGCGGGTGCTGAAGCTTTCTTT; v_gene: TRBV28; d_gene: .; j_gene: TRBJ1-1; abundance: .
CDR3aa: CASSLVPGSLYNEQFF; CDR3nt: TGTGCCAGCAGCTTAGTCCCGGGGTCCCTGTACAATGAGCAGTTCTTC; v_gene: TRBV7-6; d_gene: .; j_gene: TRBJ2-1; abundance: once
CDR3aa: CASSLVGNQPQHF; CDR3nt: TGTGCCAGCAGTTTAGTGGGGAATCAGCCCCAGCATTTT; v_gene: TRBV28; d_gene: .; j_gene: TRBJ1-5; abundance: .
CDR3aa: CASSYLGGGAGDTQYF; CDR3nt: TGTGCCAGCAGTTACCTGGGCGGGGGGGCCGGGGATACGCAGTATTTT; v_gene: TRBV6-2/TRBV6-3; d_gene: TRBD2; j_gene: TRBJ2-3; abundance: .
CDR3aa: CASSKTGFSNQPQHF; CDR3nt: TGTGCCAGCAGCAAGACAGGGTTTAGCAATCAGCCCCAGCATTTT; v_gene: TRBV28; d_gene: TRBD1; j_gene: TRBJ1-5; abundance: few
CDR3aa: CSASSLAGLSYNEQFF; CDR3nt: TGCAGTGCCTCGTCGTTAGCGGGCCTCTCCTACAATGAGCAGTTCTTC; v_gene: TRBV20-1; d_gene: TRBD2; j_gene: TRBJ2-1; abundance: .
CDR3aa: CASSYQGQPQHF; CDR3nt: TGTGCCAGCAGTTACCAAGGTCAGCCCCAGCATTTT; v_gene: TRBV6-6; d_gene: .; j_gene: TRBJ1-5; abundance: medium-sized
CDR3aa: CATSDPIGGGETQYF; CDR3nt: TGTGCCACCAGTGATCCCATTGGGGGCGGAGAGACCCAGTACTTC; v_gene: TRBV24-1; d_gene: .; j_gene: TRBJ2-5; abundance: .
CDR3aa: CASSASGRFGNTIYF; CDR3nt: TGTGCCAGCTCAGCCTCGGGAAGATTTGGAAACACCATATATTTT; v_gene: TRBV6-1; d_gene: .; j_gene: TRBJ1-3; abundance: few
CDR3aa: CASSQVHRGDEQFF; CDR3nt: TGCGCCAGCAGCCAAGTCCACCGGGGGGATGAGCAGTTCTTC; v_gene: TRBV4-1; d_gene: TRBD2; j_gene: TRBJ2-1; abundance: many
CDR3aa: CASSLYVSNQPQHF; CDR3nt: TGTGCTAGCAGTTTATACGTGAGCAATCAGCCCCAGCATTTT; v_gene: TRBV27; d_gene: .; j_gene: TRBJ1-5; abundance: .
CDR3aa: CSAGSDSYGYTF; CDR3nt: TGCAGTGCTGGTTCGGACAGCTATGGCTACACCTTC; v_gene: TRBV20-1; d_gene: .; j_gene: TRBJ1-2; abundance: few
CDR3aa: CSASTVYYEQYF; CDR3nt: TGCAGTGCTAGTACAGTCTACTACGAGCAGTACTTC; v_gene: TRBV20-1; d_gene: .; j_gene: TRBJ2-7; abundance: .